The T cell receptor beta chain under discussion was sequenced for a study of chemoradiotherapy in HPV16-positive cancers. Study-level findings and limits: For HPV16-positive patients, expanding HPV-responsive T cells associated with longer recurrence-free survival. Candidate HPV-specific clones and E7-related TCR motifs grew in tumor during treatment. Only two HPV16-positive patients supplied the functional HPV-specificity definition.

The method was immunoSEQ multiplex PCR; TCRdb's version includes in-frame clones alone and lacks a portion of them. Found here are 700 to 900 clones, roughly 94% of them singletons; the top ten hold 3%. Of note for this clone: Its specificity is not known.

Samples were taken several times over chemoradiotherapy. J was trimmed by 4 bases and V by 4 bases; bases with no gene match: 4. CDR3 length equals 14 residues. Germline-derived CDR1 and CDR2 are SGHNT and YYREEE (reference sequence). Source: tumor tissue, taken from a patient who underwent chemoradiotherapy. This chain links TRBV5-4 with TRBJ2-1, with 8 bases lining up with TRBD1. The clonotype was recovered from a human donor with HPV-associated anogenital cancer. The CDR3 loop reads CASSRDRLYNEQFF. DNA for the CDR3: TGTGCCAGCAGCCGGGACAGGCTGTACAATGAGCAGTTCTTC.